These T cell receptor beta chains were read from a single sample in a study of T cells expressing NK-cell markers. With the 5' RACE reads reprocessed, TCRdb shows one record per CDR3 protein and no DNA. This table holds 400,000 to 450,000 distinct CDR3 sequences. The sequenced material came from blood T cells: a sorted CD56 or NKG2C T cell subset, CD4+ or CD8+ T cells, or bulk PBMC T cells (not recorded which). These receptors all stem from a woman aged 18 to 75 in good health. CDR3s include the opening cysteine and the closing phenylalanine or tryptophan. Fields, in order: J gene, V gene, CDR3 protein.

TRBJ2-1	TRBV20-1	CSAIPDPPTPYEQFF
TRBJ1-3	TRBV18	CASSPPDRGNTIYF
TRBJ2-2	TRBV5-1	CASSLPGQNTGELFF
TRBJ2-7	TRBV14	CASSQVAGAISSYEQYF
TRBJ2-3	TRBV24-1	CATSDLGTGSTDTQYF
TRBJ2-3	TRBV5-4	CASSWGDRGPISTDTQYF
TRBJ2-5	TRBV7-2	CASSLSVALQETQYF
TRBJ2-3	TRBV20-1	CSAGNSGRETDTQYF
TRBJ2-2	TRBV4-3	CASSQDLGLAGGLDTGELFF
TRBJ2-5	TRBV21-1	CASSLPNQETQYF
TRBJ2-4	TRBV7-6	CASSPPSTGGGPKNIQYF
TRBJ2-6	TRBV21-1	CASSKLRGSGANVLTF
TRBJ1-1	TRBV5-1	CASFRTDMNTEAFF
TRBJ1-1	TRBV5-4	CASSAGSLRGEAFF
TRBJ2-2	TRBV4-3	CASSHDDLVAGENTGELFF
TRBJ1-1	TRBV7-9	CASSLEDRDNTEAFF
TRBJ2-7	TRBV19	CASSPRGTSDYEQYF
TRBJ2-5	TRBV18	CASSPGLPPETQYF
TRBJ1-2	TRBV29-1	CSGWNGFYGYTF
TRBJ1-1	TRBV6-5	CASSYEGMNTEAFF
TRBJ2-1	TRBV29-1	CSGGTSGRNEQFF
TRBJ2-3	TRBV7-3	CASSTAGGHVDTQYF
TRBJ2-4	TRBV7-2	CASSLGGTTGNIQYF
TRBJ2-2	TRBV10-3	CAISESGGTGTGELFF
TRBJ2-5	TRBV20-1	CSARGRLRWETQYF
TRBJ2-7	TRBV27	CASSVLAGGYEQYF
TRBJ2-1	TRBV30	CAWKMARTISEQFF
TRBJ2-1	TRBV19	CASSNLVRRNSYNEQFF
TRBJ1-5	TRBV12-3/TRBV12-4	CASGRAGYINQPQHF
TRBJ2-1	TRBV6-2/TRBV6-3	CASRDRDSSYSSNEQFF
TRBJ2-7	TRBV14	CASSQLGGEFNSYEQYF
TRBJ2-1	TRBV18	CASSPLDWTYNEQFF
TRBJ1-2	TRBV20-1	CSASHRGNYGYTF
TRBJ2-3	TRBV5-1	CASSGGVSTDTQYF
TRBJ1-1	TRBV7-2	CASSGDRDGTEAFF
TRBJ2-5	TRBV6-2/TRBV6-3	CASSALGLPTVGAQYF
TRBJ2-1	TRBV10-3	CATSDNYNEQFF
TRBJ2-1	TRBV5-1	CASKGAAGVVGEQFF
TRBJ2-3	TRBV20-1	CSAVLGGTDTQYF
TRBJ1-1	TRBV5-4	CASSPGAGAAMNTEAFF
TRBJ2-7	TRBV9	CASSPSLAHTYEQYF
TRBJ2-2	TRBV20-1	CSAKGLAGPNTGELFF
TRBJ2-1	TRBV12-3/TRBV12-4	CASRGQSNEQFF
TRBJ2-3	TRBV20-1	CSATKGGPRGTDTQYF
TRBJ2-3	TRBV7-2	CASSLAEGDTQYF
TRBJ2-1	TRBV7-9	CASSYGGAAVEQFF
TRBJ1-4	TRBV20-1	CSARGTGVTTNEKLFF
TRBJ2-3	TRBV30	CAWSVRRANTQYF
TRBJ2-1	TRBV6-5	CASSYSNGGIMNEQFF
TRBJ2-3	TRBV7-3	CASSTRLAGGRTDTQYF
TRBJ1-2	TRBV25-1	CASRQGDYGYTF